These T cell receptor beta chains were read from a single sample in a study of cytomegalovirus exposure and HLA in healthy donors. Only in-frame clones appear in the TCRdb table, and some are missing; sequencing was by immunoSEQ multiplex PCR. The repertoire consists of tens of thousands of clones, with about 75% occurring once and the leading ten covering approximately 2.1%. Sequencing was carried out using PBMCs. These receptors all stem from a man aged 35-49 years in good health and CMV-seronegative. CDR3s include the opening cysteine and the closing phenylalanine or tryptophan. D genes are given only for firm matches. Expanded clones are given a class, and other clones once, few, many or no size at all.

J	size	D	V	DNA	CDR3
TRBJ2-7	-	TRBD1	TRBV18	TGTGCCAGCTCACCACCGGACAGGGGTAAGCAGTACTTC	CASSPPDRGKQYF
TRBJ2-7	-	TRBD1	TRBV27	TGTGCCAGCAGTTTAGGACAGGGTACAAGCTACGAGCAGTACTTC	CASSLGQGTSYEQYF
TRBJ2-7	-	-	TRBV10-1	TGCGCCAGCAGTGATCGGGGTATCTACGAGCAGTACTTC	CASSDRGIYEQYF
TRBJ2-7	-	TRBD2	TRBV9	TGTGCCAGCAGCGTAGGTCTAGCGGGGATCTACGAGCAGTACTTC	CASSVGLAGIYEQYF
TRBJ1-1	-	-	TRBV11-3	TGTGCCAGCAGCTTCTACGGACAGACTGAAGCTTTCTTT	CASSFYGQTEAFF
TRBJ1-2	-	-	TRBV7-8	TGTGCCAGCAGCTTAGAGGGACATACCTATGGCTACACCTTC	CASSLEGHTYGYTF
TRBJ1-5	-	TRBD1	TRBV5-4	TGTGCCAGCAGCTTGGCCGGGACAGGGACGGAAAATCAGCATTTT	CASSLAGTGTENQHF
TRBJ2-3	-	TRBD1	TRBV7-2	TGTGCCAGCAGCACAAGACGGGACAGGGAGGATACGCAGTATTTT	CASSTRRDREDTQYF
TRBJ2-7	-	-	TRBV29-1	TGCAGCGTTGAAAGCAGGGTCGGCTACGAGCAGTACTTC	CSVESRVGYEQYF
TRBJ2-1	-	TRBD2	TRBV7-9	TGTGCCAGCAGCCCCTGGGGGGGACTATACAATGAGCAGTTCTTC	CASSPWGGLYNEQFF
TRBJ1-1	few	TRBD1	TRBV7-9	TGTGCCAGCAGCATAACCGGGACAGATAGAGCTGAAGCTTTCTTT	CASSITGTDRAEAFF
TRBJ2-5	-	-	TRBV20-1	TGCAGTGCTCGGTTCCAAGAGACCCAGTACTTC	CSARFQETQYF
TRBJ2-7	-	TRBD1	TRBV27	TGTGCCAGCAGGCGGACAGGGTACTACGAGCAGTACTTC	CASRRTGYYEQYF
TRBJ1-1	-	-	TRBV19	TGTGCCAGTAGTATTATTGGCGGGTACACTGAAGCTTTCTTT	CASSIIGGYTEAFF
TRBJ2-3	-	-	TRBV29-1	TGCAGCGTTCTTGGTGGCTGGTTTATGGTTAGCACAGATACGCAGTATTTT	CSVLGGWFMVSTDTQYF
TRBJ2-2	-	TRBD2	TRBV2	TGTGCCAGCGAGGACAGGGCACTAGCGGGGACCGGGGAGCTGTTTTTT	CASEDRALAGTGELFF
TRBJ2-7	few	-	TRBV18	TGTGCCAGCTCACCACCCCAGGGAAAGAGGTACGAGCAGTACTTC	CASSPPQGKRYEQYF
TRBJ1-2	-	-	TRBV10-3	TGTGCCATCAGTGAGTCTACAGGGAACGGGGGCTACACCTTC	CAISESTGNGGYTF